A single sample gave rise to the 5 T cell receptor beta chains below, sequenced in a study of glioma-infiltrating T cells after dendritic cell vaccination. Sample time point: after dendritic cell vaccination, including at tumor progression/relapse. Method: immunoSEQ multiplex PCR; TCRdb's copy keeps in-frame clones and lacks some. Of some 78,000 clones in the sample, less than 85% were seen once. The specimen comprised blood, sampled after dendritic cell vaccination. These TCRs come from a human donor with glioblastoma.

Comment on this clone: The sample has other DNA sequences that encode this CDR3 too. The rearrangement uses TRBV27 and TRBJ1-2, with D possibly matching TRBD1 (6 bases). The CDR3 consists of 13 residues. The germline CDR1 and CDR2 sequences are MNHEY and SMNVEV (reference sequence). V shed 5 bases and J shed 8 bases, with 15 bases lying between them. This CDR3 reads CASSGTGYRGYTF. CDR3 DNA sequence: TGTGCCAGCAGTGGCACAGGGTATCGGGGCTACACCTTC.

The chain couples TRBV28 to TRBJ2-7; 8 nucleotides align to TRBD1. Germline V gene lookup returns CDR1 MDHEN and CDR2 SYDVKM. This CDR3 comprises 16 residues. The J segment lost 4 bases and the V segment lost 6 bases, leaving 14 bases of the junction unmatched. CDR3 nucleotides: TGTGCCAGCAGGACCACCTCGCGGACAGGGAGTTACGAGCAGTACTTC. It codes for CASRTTSRTGSYEQYF.

In this sample, this clone turned up a few times. The chain carries TRBV7-9 and TRBJ2-1; the match to TRBD1 covers 8 bases. Germline lookup yields CDR1 SEHNR and CDR2 FQNEAQ (reference sequence). V lost 5 bases, J lost 9 bases, and 12 bases stayed unmatched. This CDR3 comprises 15 residues. DNA for the CDR3: TGTGCCAGCAGCCGGGGGCAGGGGGCTGCCGGTGAGCAGTTCTTC. It codes for CASSRGQGAAGEQFF.

In its sample, this clone was seen once. V usage is TRBV6-5 and J usage is TRBJ2-5; D is possibly TRBD1 (6 bases). The V end lost 6 bases, the J end lost 0 bases, and 11 bases lay between the germline ends. CDR1 is MNHEY, CDR2 SVGAGI, per germline. The CDR3 consists of 14 residues. For the CDR3, the DNA is TGTGCCAGCAGCGATGACAGGTACCAAGAGACCCAGTACTTC. Its translation is CASSDDRYQETQYF.

V is TRBV7-2 and J is TRBJ1-6; tentative D call: TRBD1 (6 bases). With 4 bases removed from V and 10 bases from J, the gap between germline ends came to 17 bases. The CDR3 is 15 amino acids. Germline values: CDR1 SGHTA, CDR2 FQGNSA. CDR3 coding DNA: TGTGCCAGCAGCTCCGGACAGCCCATGGGATCACCCCTCCACTTT. Protein sequence: CASSSGQPMGSPLHF.